These T cell receptor beta chains were read from a single sample in a study of blood T cell repertoires in COVID-19. The protocol was immunoSEQ multiplex PCR, while the TCRdb copy is restricted to in-frame clones and leaves out a portion. The sample consists of 110,000 to 150,000 clones, 80% to 85% of them appearing once. Specimen: peripheral blood. Receptor source: a human donor in a cohort sampled during active COVID-19. Each CDR3 is given with its conserved first and last residue. The order of the fields is CDR3 DNA, CDR3 protein, D gene, clone size, J gene, V gene. A D gene is named only where the DNA matches it firmly. The listing skips clone size in some rows; elsewhere it reads once, few, many or a size class.

CDR3 DNA: TGTGCCAGCAGCTTAAGCCGCCTGGACATTCAGTACTTC
CDR3 protein: CASSLSRLDIQYF
D gene: NA
clone size: once
J gene: TRBJ2-4
V gene: TRBV7-8

CDR3 DNA: TGTGCCAGCAGTTTATTGTCGGGCGAGCAGTACTTC
CDR3 protein: CASSLLSGEQYF
D gene: NA
clone size: once
J gene: TRBJ2-7
V gene: TRBV27

CDR3 DNA: TGTGCCAGCAGCTTACTCCCCCGGCTAGCGGGAGTGAGTGGTGAGCAGTTCTTC
CDR3 protein: CASSLLPRLAGVSGEQFF
D gene: TRBD2
clone size: NA
J gene: TRBJ2-1
V gene: TRBV7-3

CDR3 DNA: TGCAGCGTTGCCCTCCGGGGAGGCCTTATCTCCTATAATTCACCCCTCCACTTT
CDR3 protein: CSVALRGGLISYNSPLHF
D gene: NA
clone size: NA
J gene: TRBJ1-6
V gene: TRBV29-1

CDR3 DNA: TGTGCCAGCGGGACAGGCCTCTCTGGGGCCAACGTCCTGACTTTC
CDR3 protein: CASGTGLSGANVLTF
D gene: TRBD1
clone size: NA
J gene: TRBJ2-6
V gene: TRBV27

CDR3 DNA: TGTGCCAGCAGTTTATCTCAGGGGGCCAACCAGCCCCAGCATTTT
CDR3 protein: CASSLSQGANQPQHF
D gene: TRBD1
clone size: NA
J gene: TRBJ1-5
V gene: TRBV28

CDR3 DNA: TGTGCCACCAGTGGGGGTAAACAGGGGTCTCAAGAGACCCAGTACTTC
CDR3 protein: CATSGGKQGSQETQYF
D gene: TRBD1
clone size: NA
J gene: TRBJ2-5
V gene: TRBV24-1

CDR3 DNA: TGTGCCAGCAGCTCGGGGGGCACCTACGAGCAGTACTTC
CDR3 protein: CASSSGGTYEQYF
D gene: NA
clone size: NA
J gene: TRBJ2-7
V gene: TRBV7-8

CDR3 DNA: TGTGCCAGCAGCTTACGGACTAGGGGGGAGACCCAGTACTTC
CDR3 protein: CASSLRTRGETQYF
D gene: NA
clone size: few
J gene: TRBJ2-5
V gene: TRBV7-3

CDR3 DNA: TGTGCCAGCAGCCAAGGGGGAGAGGGAGATACGCAGTATTTT
CDR3 protein: CASSQGGEGDTQYF
D gene: NA
clone size: NA
J gene: TRBJ2-3
V gene: TRBV4-2

CDR3 DNA: TGTGCCAGCAGCCCACAATTGACTAGCGGGAGGGTTATTCTGTACGAGCAGTACTTC
CDR3 protein: CASSPQLTSGRVILYEQYF
D gene: TRBD2
clone size: NA
J gene: TRBJ2-7
V gene: TRBV3-1/TRBV3-2

CDR3 DNA: TGTGCCAGCAATCCAGGCACGAACACTGAAGCTTTCTTT
CDR3 protein: CASNPGTNTEAFF
D gene: NA
clone size: NA
J gene: TRBJ1-1
V gene: TRBV12-3/TRBV12-4

CDR3 DNA: TGTGCCAGCAGCAGGACAGACAATTCACCCCTCCACTTT
CDR3 protein: CASSRTDNSPLHF
D gene: NA
clone size: few
J gene: TRBJ1-6
V gene: TRBV2

CDR3 DNA: TGTGCCAGCAGTTACTCGACCCCAGGGTATACCTATGGCTACACCTTC
CDR3 protein: CASSYSTPGYTYGYTF
D gene: NA
clone size: NA
J gene: TRBJ1-2
V gene: TRBV6-5

CDR3 DNA: TGCGCCAGCAGCCAAGATCTCCAGAACAATGAGCAGTTCTTC
CDR3 protein: CASSQDLQNNEQFF
D gene: NA
clone size: NA
J gene: TRBJ2-1
V gene: TRBV4-3

CDR3 DNA: TGTGCCAGCAGCGAGGGGGACAGGGGCTCTGGGGCCAACGTCCTGACTTTC
CDR3 protein: CASSEGDRGSGANVLTF
D gene: TRBD1
clone size: NA
J gene: TRBJ2-6
V gene: TRBV9

CDR3 DNA: TGCGCCAGCAAAGGACTAGCGGGGTCCAGTTGGGAGACCCAGTACTTC
CDR3 protein: CASKGLAGSSWETQYF
D gene: TRBD2
clone size: once
J gene: TRBJ2-5
V gene: TRBV5-1

CDR3 DNA: TGTGCCACCAGTGATTTGCAGGGGACAGATACGCAGTATTTT
CDR3 protein: CATSDLQGTDTQYF
D gene: NA
clone size: NA
J gene: TRBJ2-3
V gene: TRBV24-1

CDR3 DNA: TGCAGCGTTGAAGATCGGGGGGGCTATGGCTACACCTTC
CDR3 protein: CSVEDRGGYGYTF
D gene: NA
clone size: NA
J gene: TRBJ1-2
V gene: TRBV29-1

CDR3 DNA: TGTGCCAGCTCATCCGCGGGGGGGAGGTACGAGCAGTACTTC
CDR3 protein: CASSSAGGRYEQYF
D gene: TRBD2
clone size: NA
J gene: TRBJ2-7
V gene: TRBV18

CDR3 DNA: TGTGCCAGCAGTCCCCCCGGTGGCGGAGTATACGAGCAGTACTTC
CDR3 protein: CASSPPGGGVYEQYF
D gene: NA
clone size: NA
J gene: TRBJ2-7
V gene: TRBV6-5

CDR3 DNA: TGTGCCAGCAGCTTGTCCTGGACTAGCCTAAATGAGCAGTTCTTC
CDR3 protein: CASSLSWTSLNEQFF
D gene: TRBD2
clone size: NA
J gene: TRBJ2-1
V gene: TRBV5-4

CDR3 DNA: TGTGCCACCAGCAGAGTACAGGGCGACACTGAAGCTTTCTTT
CDR3 protein: CATSRVQGDTEAFF
D gene: NA
clone size: NA
J gene: TRBJ1-1
V gene: TRBV15

CDR3 DNA: TGTGCCAGCAGTTTGTTATGGGGCGGGAGACCCGGGGAGACCCAGTACTTC
CDR3 protein: CASSLLWGGRPGETQYF
D gene: TRBD2
clone size: NA
J gene: TRBJ2-5
V gene: TRBV28

CDR3 DNA: TGTGCCAGCAGTAGCGGCCCCAAGCCCTACGAGCAGTACTTC
CDR3 protein: CASSSGPKPYEQYF
D gene: NA
clone size: NA
J gene: TRBJ2-7
V gene: TRBV27

CDR3 DNA: TGTGCCAGCTCACCACAGGGGGCTGAGACCTACGAGCAGTACTTC
CDR3 protein: CASSPQGAETYEQYF
D gene: TRBD1
clone size: NA
J gene: TRBJ2-7
V gene: TRBV18

CDR3 DNA: TGTGCCAGCAGCACAACTAGCGGGAGGGCCGGGGAGCAGTACTTC
CDR3 protein: CASSTTSGRAGEQYF
D gene: TRBD2
clone size: NA
J gene: TRBJ2-7
V gene: TRBV3-1/TRBV3-2

CDR3 DNA: TGTGCCAGCAGTTACTTGATAGTAAGCCATCTGGAGAATCAGCCCCAGCATTTT
CDR3 protein: CASSYLIVSHLENQPQHF
D gene: NA
clone size: NA
J gene: TRBJ1-5
V gene: TRBV6-2/TRBV6-3

CDR3 DNA: TGCGCCAGCAGCTTCACAGGGAGGGGTAATGAAAAACTGTTTTTT
CDR3 protein: CASSFTGRGNEKLFF
D gene: NA
clone size: NA
J gene: TRBJ1-4
V gene: TRBV5-1

CDR3 DNA: TGCAGCGTCGGGACAGGGGGCAAGTCCTACGAGCAGTACTTC
CDR3 protein: CSVGTGGKSYEQYF
D gene: TRBD1
clone size: NA
J gene: TRBJ2-7
V gene: TRBV29-1

CDR3 DNA: TGTGCCAGCAGCGTAGGGGCTAGCGGGCTGTACAATGAGCAGTTCTTC
CDR3 protein: CASSVGASGLYNEQFF
D gene: TRBD2
clone size: NA
J gene: TRBJ2-1
V gene: TRBV9

CDR3 DNA: TGCAGCGTTGCTGAGACAGGCCCACCGGGAGAGCAGTACTTC
CDR3 protein: CSVAETGPPGEQYF
D gene: NA
clone size: NA
J gene: TRBJ2-7
V gene: TRBV29-1

CDR3 DNA: TGCGCCAGCAGCCAAGACAGGGTGGCCTACGAGCAGTACTTC
CDR3 protein: CASSQDRVAYEQYF
D gene: NA
clone size: NA
J gene: TRBJ2-7
V gene: TRBV4-3

CDR3 DNA: TGTGCCAGCAGTCAATGGGGACAGGGCGACAATGAGCAGTTCTTC
CDR3 protein: CASSQWGQGDNEQFF
D gene: TRBD1
clone size: NA
J gene: TRBJ2-1
V gene: TRBV6-6

CDR3 DNA: TGTGCCAGCAGTCCGGGACAGCCACCCTACGAGCAGTACTTC
CDR3 protein: CASSPGQPPYEQYF
D gene: TRBD1
clone size: NA
J gene: TRBJ2-7
V gene: TRBV6-5

CDR3 DNA: TGTGCCAGTAGTAGCGACAAGATAGCGGGAGGCTCCACAGATACGCAGTATTTT
CDR3 protein: CASSSDKIAGGSTDTQYF
D gene: TRBD2
clone size: once
J gene: TRBJ2-3
V gene: TRBV19

CDR3 DNA: TGTGCCAGCAGTATTAAGACCCAGTACTTC
CDR3 protein: CASSIKTQYF
D gene: NA
clone size: NA
J gene: TRBJ2-5
V gene: TRBV2

CDR3 DNA: TGTGCCAGCAGCGCGAATCAGGGGTATCGGTCCTACGAGCAGTACTTC
CDR3 protein: CASSANQGYRSYEQYF
D gene: NA
clone size: NA
J gene: TRBJ2-7
V gene: TRBV5-6

CDR3 DNA: TGCGCCAGCAGCGAGACGCCGGAACTAGAGTACTTC
CDR3 protein: CASSETPELEYF
D gene: NA
clone size: NA
J gene: TRBJ2-7
V gene: TRBV5-1

CDR3 DNA: TGTGCCACCAGAGCCTTCCCCTCCTCCCACTTT
CDR3 protein: CATRAFPSSHF
D gene: NA
clone size: NA
J gene: TRBJ1-6
V gene: TRBV24-1

CDR3 DNA: TGTGCCAGCAGTGAAAAGGAACCACCTAGGCTTCGCGAGCAGTACTTC
CDR3 protein: CASSEKEPPRLREQYF
D gene: NA
clone size: NA
J gene: TRBJ2-7
V gene: TRBV6-1

CDR3 DNA: TGTGCCAGCAGCTTATACTCTAGACCGGGTGAGCAGTTCTTC
CDR3 protein: CASSLYSRPGEQFF
D gene: NA
clone size: NA
J gene: TRBJ2-1
V gene: TRBV7-2

CDR3 DNA: TGTGCCAGCAGCTCCACCCCCCGCGCGGGGAGGTCCTACGAGCAGTACTTC
CDR3 protein: CASSSTPRAGRSYEQYF
D gene: NA
clone size: NA
J gene: TRBJ2-7
V gene: TRBV7-2

CDR3 DNA: TGTGCCAGCAGTGCCCTAACAGGAGCTGGAAACACCATATATTTT
CDR3 protein: CASSALTGAGNTIYF
D gene: NA
clone size: NA
J gene: TRBJ1-3
V gene: TRBV2

CDR3 DNA: TGTGCCAGCAGTTCACAGGGTTTCTACGAGCAGTACTTC
CDR3 protein: CASSSQGFYEQYF
D gene: NA
clone size: NA
J gene: TRBJ2-7
V gene: TRBV7-9

CDR3 DNA: TGTGCCAGCAAACCGGGACAGGGGTCCTACGAGCAGTACTTC
CDR3 protein: CASKPGQGSYEQYF
D gene: TRBD1
clone size: NA
J gene: TRBJ2-7
V gene: TRBV28

CDR3 DNA: TGTGCCAGCAGTTTTCTCGACAGGGACACAGATACGCAGTATTTT
CDR3 protein: CASSFLDRDTDTQYF
D gene: TRBD1
clone size: NA
J gene: TRBJ2-3
V gene: TRBV28

CDR3 DNA: TGTGCCAGCAGCAAAGGTGGGGCCAACTATGGCTACACCTTC
CDR3 protein: CASSKGGANYGYTF
D gene: NA
clone size: NA
J gene: TRBJ1-2
V gene: TRBV7-6

CDR3 DNA: TGTGCCAGCAGTGAAGACGGTCAGGGAACAAATGAGCAGTTCTTC
CDR3 protein: CASSEDGQGTNEQFF
D gene: NA
clone size: NA
J gene: TRBJ2-1
V gene: TRBV6-1

CDR3 DNA: TGTGCCAGCAGCTACACAGGGGTCCCCGCTTTCTTT
CDR3 protein: CASSYTGVPAFF
D gene: TRBD1
clone size: NA
J gene: TRBJ1-1
V gene: TRBV11-2

CDR3 DNA: TGTGCCAGCAGCTTTTCGGAGACCCAGTACTTC
CDR3 protein: CASSFSETQYF
D gene: NA
clone size: NA
J gene: TRBJ2-5
V gene: TRBV7-9

CDR3 DNA: TGCGCCAGCAGCTTGGAGGTGGGGGCGCAACTGTTTTTT
CDR3 protein: CASSLEVGAQLFF
D gene: NA
clone size: few
J gene: TRBJ1-4
V gene: TRBV5-1

CDR3 DNA: TGCGCCAGCAGCCAACAACTGGGGGGAAGGGAGCAGTACTTC
CDR3 protein: CASSQQLGGREQYF
D gene: NA
clone size: NA
J gene: TRBJ2-7
V gene: TRBV4-3

CDR3 DNA: TGTGCCAGCAGCCCTACTAGCGGGAACACCGGGGAGCTGTTTTTT
CDR3 protein: CASSPTSGNTGELFF
D gene: TRBD2
clone size: NA
J gene: TRBJ2-2
V gene: TRBV6-4

CDR3 DNA: TGTGCCAGCAGTCTTACTTACGAGCAGTACTTC
CDR3 protein: CASSLTYEQYF
D gene: NA
clone size: NA
J gene: TRBJ2-7
V gene: TRBV12-3/TRBV12-4

CDR3 DNA: TGTGCCAGCACCGAAACGGGGTACGGCTACACCTTC
CDR3 protein: CASTETGYGYTF
D gene: NA
clone size: NA
J gene: TRBJ1-2
V gene: TRBV25-1

CDR3 DNA: TGTGCCAGCAGCCGAACAAGGTCGGGGGATCAGCCCCAGCATTTT
CDR3 protein: CASSRTRSGDQPQHF
D gene: NA
clone size: NA
J gene: TRBJ1-5
V gene: TRBV28

CDR3 DNA: TGTGCCATCACCGGCGGGAGAGAATACAATGAGCAGTTCTTC
CDR3 protein: CAITGGREYNEQFF
D gene: TRBD2
clone size: NA
J gene: TRBJ2-1
V gene: TRBV10-3

CDR3 DNA: TGTGCCAGCAGGAAGGGACAGGGGAGAAACACCATATATTTT
CDR3 protein: CASRKGQGRNTIYF
D gene: TRBD1
clone size: NA
J gene: TRBJ1-3
V gene: TRBV2

CDR3 DNA: TGTGCCAGCAGCTTAGAGGGGGGGTCGTACGAGCAGTACTTC
CDR3 protein: CASSLEGGSYEQYF
D gene: NA
clone size: NA
J gene: TRBJ2-7
V gene: TRBV7-9